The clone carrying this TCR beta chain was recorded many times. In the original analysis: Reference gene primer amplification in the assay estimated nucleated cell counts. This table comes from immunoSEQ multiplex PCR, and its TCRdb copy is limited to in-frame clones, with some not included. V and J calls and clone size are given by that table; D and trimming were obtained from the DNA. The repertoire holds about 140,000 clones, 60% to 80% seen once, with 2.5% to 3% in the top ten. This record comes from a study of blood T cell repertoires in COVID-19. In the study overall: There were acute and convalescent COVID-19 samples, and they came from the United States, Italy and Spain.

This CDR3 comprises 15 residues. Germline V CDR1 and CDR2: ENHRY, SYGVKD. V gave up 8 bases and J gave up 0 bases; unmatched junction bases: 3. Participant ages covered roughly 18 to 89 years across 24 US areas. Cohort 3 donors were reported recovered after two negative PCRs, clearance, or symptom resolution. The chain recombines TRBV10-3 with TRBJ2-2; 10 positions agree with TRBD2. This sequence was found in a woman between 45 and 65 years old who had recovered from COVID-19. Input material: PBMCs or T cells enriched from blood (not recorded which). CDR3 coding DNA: TGTGCCATCCGGACTAGCGGAGCGAACACCGGGGAGCTGTTTTTT. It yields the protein CAIRTSGANTGELFF.